A selection of T cell receptor beta chains follows, all from one sample in a study of blood T cells in healthy people across ages. TCRdb independently ran MiXCR on the 5' RACE reads; one entry per CDR3 protein. The table shows approximately 800,000 distinct CDR3 sequences, with under 40% occurring only once. Sequencing input: blood. Source of these receptors: a man between 18 and 29 years old in good health. The CDR3 runs from the conserved cysteine through the conserved F or W. A D gene is named only where the DNA matches it firmly. Not every row has a clone size; where given, it reads once, few, many or a size class.

CDR3	DNA	D	V	J	size
CASSFGGPEKLFF	TGTGCCAGCAGTTTCGGGGGACCGGAAAAACTGTTTTTT	-	TRBV12-3/TRBV12-4	TRBJ1-4	many
CASSLARGSRDEQFF	TGTGCCAGCAGCTTAGCTCGGGGGTCGAGGGATGAGCAGTTCTTC	-	TRBV7-2	TRBJ2-1	-
CASSLGTGSTNEKLFF	TGTGCCAGCTCACTCGGGACAGGGTCAACTAATGAAAAACTGTTTTTT	TRBD1	TRBV18	TRBJ1-4	-
CASSETGRAFF	TGCGCCAGCAGCGAGACCGGGAGGGCGTTCTTC	TRBD2	TRBV5-1	TRBJ2-1	few
CASSLEAGNSPLHF	TGTGCCAGCAGCCTGGAGGCGGGTAATTCACCCCTCCACTTT	-	TRBV14	TRBJ1-6	many
CASRVEVDGYTF	TGTGCCAGCAGGGTGGAGGTGGATGGCTACACCTTC	-	TRBV6-6	TRBJ1-2	-
CASSLSRFDHGYTF	TGTGCCAGCAGTTTGTCTAGGTTTGATCATGGCTACACCTTC	-	TRBV12-3/TRBV12-4	TRBJ1-2	few
CASSLVDRDLTDTQYF	TGTGCCAGCAGCTTGGTGGACAGGGACCTCACAGATACGCAGTATTTT	TRBD1	TRBV5-6	TRBJ2-3	-
CASSTTGWTTGELFF	TGTGCCAGCAGTACGACAGGGTGGACCACCGGGGAGCTGTTTTTT	TRBD1	TRBV12-3/TRBV12-4	TRBJ2-2	few
CASSYVRFAEQFF	TGTGCCAGCAGTTACGTCCGCTTCGCTGAGCAGTTCTTC	-	TRBV6-2/TRBV6-3	TRBJ2-1	few
CASSLGSGGSYEQYF	TGTGCCAGCAGTTTAGGGTCGGGGGGCTCCTACGAGCAGTACTTC	TRBD2	TRBV12-3/TRBV12-4	TRBJ2-7	many
CASSQDRAPIYEQYF	TGCGCCAGCAGCCAGGACAGGGCACCTATCTACGAGCAGTACTTC	TRBD1	TRBV4-3	TRBJ2-7	-
CASTGVYEQYF	TGTGCCAGCACCGGGGTCTACGAGCAGTACTTC	-	TRBV28	TRBJ2-7	many
CASSPSGGSTHEQYF	TGTGCCAGCAGCCCCTCGGGGGGGAGCACCCACGAGCAGTACTTC	TRBD2	TRBV6-2/TRBV6-3	TRBJ2-7	-